The 5 T cell receptor beta chains reported below all come from one sample, sequenced in a study of T cell responses to AZD1222 COVID-19 vaccine. The method was immunoSEQ multiplex PCR; TCRdb's version includes in-frame clones alone and lacks a portion of them. The sample includes about 150,000 clones, 90% seen only once; the top ten take 1.5% to 2%. Material: peripheral blood, obtained on day 0 of AZD1222 vaccination. These receptors originate from an adult in good health.

The rearrangement uses TRBV5-1 and TRBJ2-7; 7 bases map to TRBD2. Germline V gene data show CDR1 as SGHRS and CDR2 as YFSETQ. J gave up 0 bases and V 0 bases, and 12 bases lay outside the gene matches. The CDR3 runs to 18 residues. In nucleotides, the CDR3 is TGCGCCAGCAGCTTGGTACCGACTCTGCGGGGGAGCTCCTACGAGCAGTACTTC. Translation: CASSLVPTLRGSSYEQYF.

V gene TRBV9 combines with J gene TRBJ1-1; tentative D call: TRBD1 (6 bases). V lost 3 bases, J lost 5 bases, and 14 bases lay in between. Per germline, CDR1 SGDLS and CDR2 YYNGEE. This CDR3 is 14 amino acids long. CDR3 DNA sequence: TGTGCCAGCAGCGCCGGATCAGGGGAAACTGAAGCTTTCTTT. Translation gives CASSAGSGETEAFF.

J is TRBJ1-6 and V is TRBV27; D gene ambiguous. CDR1 and CDR2 (germline): MNHEY, SMNVEV (reference sequence). The CDR3 has 17 residues. Trimming pared 6 bases from V and 0 bases from J, leaving 15 bases between. CDR3 nucleotide sequence: TGTGCCAGCAGCCCCGAGTACAGCAGCTCCTATAATTCACCCCTCCACTTT. The encoded protein is CASSPEYSSSYNSPLHF.

This chain uses TRBV28 with TRBJ1-5, with D unclear. Germline CDR1 and CDR2: MDHEN and SYDVKM. The V end lost 3 bases, the J end lost 0 bases, and 12 bases lay between the germline ends. The CDR3 is 16 residues long. CDR3 coding DNA: TGTGCCAGCAGTTTTCCTCCGGAGATTAGCAATCAGCCCCAGCATTTT. Encoded protein: CASSFPPEISNQPQHF.

The CDR3 protein is CASSLWGTFEQFF. The CDR3 DNA reads TGCGCCAGCAGCTTGTGGGGGACATTTGAGCAGTTCTTC. This rearrangement joins TRBV5-1 to TRBJ2-1; possible D gene TRBD1, 6 bases. Trimming stripped 1 base from V and 9 bases from J, with 11 bases between. There are 13 residues in the CDR3. Per the germline V gene, CDR1 is SGHRS and CDR2 is YFSETQ.